One sample yielded the 14 T cell receptor beta chains listed below, sequenced in a study of CD8 T cells in Susac syndrome. An input of about 0.45 to 1 ug of RNA was subjected to reverse transcription using random hexamers. TCRdb reprocessed the immunoSEQ multiplex PCR reads via MiXCR and lists one record per CDR3 protein. The sample has 250,000 or so distinct CDR3 sequences; around 93% are singletons. The sequencing sample was made of CD4+ T cells from PBMCs. Receptor source: a human donor with multiple sclerosis.

There are a few counts of this clonotype. The J gene is TRBJ2-7, the V gene TRBV13; 9 bases line up with TRBD1. The J segment lost 3 bases and the V segment lost 5 bases, leaving 11 bases of the junction unmatched. The CDR3 extends over 16 amino acids. Germline V gene sequence: CDR1 PRHDT, CDR2 FYEKMQ (reference sequence). The CDR3 spells CASSHRETGGVYEQYV. The CDR3, as DNA: TGTGCCAGCAGCCACAGAGAAACAGGGGGCGTCTACGAGCAGTACGTC.

The rearrangement joins TRBV28 to TRBJ1-2, with a possible D match to TRBD1 (5 bases). Trimming took off 10 bases at V and 8 bases at J, with 17 bases between the two ends. The CDR3 is 12 amino acids. Germline V gene lookup returns CDR1 MDHEN and CDR2 SYDVKM. The CDR3 DNA is TGTGCCACCGTCCAGGGAAGGAGCGGCTACACCTTC. It codes for CATVQGRSGYTF.

The CDR3 loop reads CASRGPIEKLFF. Written as DNA, the CDR3 is TGTGCCAGCAGGGGGCCCATTGAAAAACTGTTTTTT. The rearrangement joins TRBV28 to TRBJ1-4; weak D call: TRBD1 (5 bases). The germline gives CDR1 MDHEN, CDR2 SYDVKM. Trimming removed 6 bases at V and 7 bases at J, with 9 bases between. This CDR3 comprises 12 residues.

The rearrangement joins TRBV12-3 or TRBV12-4 to TRBJ2-3; the D gene is possibly TRBD2 (6 bases). The CDR3 contains 12 residues. V was shortened by 3 bases and J by 8 bases, with 9 bases between the two germline ends. CDR3 amino acids: CASSFEAGTQYF. The CDR3 bases are TGTGCCAGCAGTTTCGAAGCGGGTACGCAGTATTTT.

The chain combines TRBV30 with TRBJ2-2; maybe TRBD2 (6 bases). CDR1 and CDR2 from the germline V gene are GTSNPN and SVGIG (reference sequence). The CDR3 extends over 12 amino acids. V lost 2 bases and J 6 bases, leaving 7 bases between the germline ends. The CDR3: CAWSTGAGELFF. The DNA for the CDR3 is TGTGCCTGGAGTACGGGGGCCGGGGAGCTGTTTTTT.

This CDR3 is CASSPTGTSGRTTDTQYF. The CDR3 DNA follows: TGCGCCAGCAGCCCAACAGGGACTAGCGGGAGGACCACAGATACGCAGTATTTT. V is TRBV5-1 and J is TRBJ2-3; 15 positions agree with TRBD2. The germline CDR1 and CDR2 sequences are SGHRS and YFSETQ. V dropped 4 bases and J dropped 2; count of bases not matched to a gene: 8. The CDR3 runs 18 residues. The whole variable domain, filled in from reference TRBV5-1 and TRBJ2-3, reads KAGVTQTPRYLIKTRGQQVTLSCSPISGHRSVSWYQQTPGQGLQFLFEYFSETQRNKGNFPGRFSGRQFSNSRSEMNVSTLELGDSALYLCASSPTGTSGRTTDTQYFGPGTRLTVL.

In nucleotides, the CDR3 is TGCAGCGTTTGGGGGGTCTACGAGCAGTACTTC. This codes for CSVWGVYEQYF. The chain combines TRBV29-1 with TRBJ2-7; tentatively, D is TRBD2 (6 bases). This CDR3 comprises 11 residues. Trimming left V 5 bases short and J 3 bases short, with 8 bases between. Per germline, CDR1 SQVTM and CDR2 ANQGSEA.

The gene calls are TRBV7-9 and TRBJ1-5, with 7 nucleotides matching TRBD1. CDR3 length: 17 amino acids. V lost 3 bases to trimming and J lost 2 bases; unmatched junction nucleotides: 10. The germline gives CDR1 SEHNR, CDR2 FQNEAQ (reference sequence). The CDR3 nucleotides read TGTGCCAGCAGCTTTGCGACAGGGCCCCCGGGCAATCAGCCCCAGCATTTT. This translates into CASSFATGPPGNQPQHF.

The J gene is TRBJ1-1, the V gene TRBV9; no clear D. The germline CDR1 and CDR2 sequences are SGDLS and YYNGEE. V was cut by 3 bases and J by 5 bases, with 11 bases left in between. CDR3 length: 13 amino acids. DNA of the CDR3: TGTGCCAGCAGCGCACAATATGAGACTGAAGCTTTCTTT. This sequence encodes CASSAQYETEAFF.

This clonotype was observed once. The chain is built from TRBV28 and TRBJ1-3; D might be TRBD1 (6 bases). Trimming cost V 1 base and J 3 bases, with 13 bases left between them. Per germline, CDR1 MDHEN and CDR2 SYDVKM. The CDR3 is made up of 16 amino acids. The CDR3 spells CASSLYREGGGNTIYF. CDR3 nucleotide sequence: TGTGCCAGCAGTTTATACAGGGAAGGGGGTGGAAACACCATATATTTT.

The rearrangement joins TRBV28 to TRBJ2-7; TRBD1 matches at 10 bases. V gave up 6 bases and J gave up 5 bases; unmatched junction bases: 13. CDR3 length: 16 amino acids. Germline lookup yields CDR1 MDHEN and CDR2 SYDVKM. DNA of the CDR3: TGTGCCAGCAGGAACCGCGGCGGGACAGGGGTCCACGAGCAGTACTTC. Protein sequence: CASRNRGGTGVHEQYF. The complete variable domain, with remaining parts taken from reference TRBV28 and TRBJ2-7, reads DVKVTQSSRYLVKRTGEKVFLECVQDMDHENMFWYRQDPGLGLRLIYFSYDVKMKEKGDIPEGYSVSREKKERFSLILESASTNQTSMYLCASRNRGGTGVHEQYFGPGTRLTVT.

The chain joins TRBV12-3 or TRBV12-4 to TRBJ1-5, with TRBD1 identical over 7 bases. The CDR3 length is 14 residues. Germline trimming cut 5 bases from V and 3 bases from J; bases unmatched to any gene: 4. The CDR3 here is CASSTTGANQPQHF. In DNA, the CDR3 is TGTGCCAGCAGTACCACAGGGGCCAATCAGCCCCAGCATTTT.

This chain links TRBV11-2 with TRBJ2-7, with TRBD1 as a possible D gene (5 bases). The V and J ends lost 5 bases and 6 bases respectively, with 20 bases between them. The CDR3 spans 15 residues. Germline V gene sequence: CDR1 SGHAT, CDR2 FQNNGV. CDR3 coding DNA: TGTGCCAGCAGCCCATTGAAAGGGGCTCGGGTCGAGCAGTACTTC. This gives the protein CASSPLKGARVEQYF.

The rearrangement uses TRBV15 and TRBJ2-3, with TRBD1 matching over 7 bases. The CDR3 is made up of 16 amino acids. The germline gives CDR1 LNHNV, CDR2 YYDKDF (reference sequence). Trimming took 1 base from V and 0 from J; bases not matched to a gene: 4. This chain's CDR3 is CATSRGDSASTDTQYF. As DNA, the CDR3 is TGTGCCACCAGCAGAGGGGACAGCGCTAGCACAGATACGCAGTATTTT. Complete variable domain (other parts from reference TRBV15 and TRBJ2-3): DAMVIQNPRYQVTQFGKPVTLSCSQTLNHNVMYWYQQKSSQAPKLLFHYYDKDFNNEADTPDNFQSRRPNTSFCFLDIRSPGLGDTAMYLCATSRGDSASTDTQYFGPGTRLTVL.